A single sample is the source of the 15 T cell receptor beta chains below, sequenced in a study of OX40 agonist ivuxolimab in advanced cancers. This table comes from immunoSEQ multiplex PCR, and its TCRdb copy is limited to in-frame clones, with some not included. The table records tens of thousands of clones, roughly 91% of them present only once. The sample here was CD4+ or CD8+ T cells sorted from blood, taken in a trial of the OX40 agonist ivuxolimab. These TCRs come from an adult with an advanced solid tumor such as melanoma, head and neck, liver or kidney cancer.

This rearrangement joins TRBV7-8 to TRBJ2-6; no definite D call. The CDR3 is made up of 16 amino acids. Trimming removed 4 bases from V and 4 bases from J, with 14 bases in between. In germline, CDR1 is SGHVS, CDR2 FQNEAQ. The CDR3: CASSSSLRTGANVLTF. The CDR3 bases are TGTGCCAGCAGCTCCTCGCTTCGGACCGGGGCCAACGTCCTGACTTTC.

V usage is TRBV27 and J usage is TRBJ2-4, with a possible D match to TRBD1 (6 bases). Germline CDR1 and CDR2: MNHEY and SMNVEV (reference sequence). CDR3 length equals 14 residues. V was cut by 3 bases and J by 8 bases, with 14 bases left in between. The CDR3 DNA reads TGTGCCAGCAGTTTCCGGGACAAGGGTCACATTCAGTACTTC. As protein: CASSFRDKGHIQYF.

The chain employs TRBV15 and TRBJ1-2; no reliable D call. This CDR3 spans 14 amino acids. Germline values: CDR1 LNHNV, CDR2 YYDKDF (reference sequence). V lost 1 base, J lost 8 bases, and 14 bases lay in between. Here the CDR3 DNA reads TGTGCCACCAGCAGAGGTCCCGGGTTGGAGGGCTACACCTTC. It is translated as CATSRGPGLEGYTF.

The chain combines TRBV6-6 with TRBJ2-1; the D gene is possibly TRBD2 (6 bases). With 2 bases removed from V and 5 bases from J, the gap between germline ends came to 7 bases. CDR1 is MNHNY and CDR2 is SVGAGI in the germline V gene (reference sequence). This CDR3 comprises 13 residues. CDR3 nucleotide sequence: TGTGCCAGCAGTTACGGGACTGACAATGAGCAGTTCTTC. Residues: CASSYGTDNEQFF.

The CDR3 DNA is TGTGCCAGCAGTTTACAGGGACGGGCTGAAGCTTTCTTT. This sequence encodes CASSLQGRAEAFF. The chain carries TRBV2 and TRBJ1-1; D perhaps matches TRBD1 (6 bases). The CDR3 contains 13 residues. Trimming removed 5 bases at V and 6 bases at J, with 13 bases between. Germline V CDR1 and CDR2: SNHLY, FYNNEI.

The chain joins TRBV18 to TRBJ2-5; maybe TRBD1 (5 bases). The V gene lost 2 bases and the J gene lost 4 bases, with 11 bases spanning the gap. Germline CDR1 reads KGHSH; CDR2 reads LQKENI. The CDR3 has 14 amino acids. CDR3 DNA sequence: TGTGCCAGCTCACCAGTCAGGGCTCCAGAGACCCAGTACTTC. Translation gives CASSPVRAPETQYF.

V and J are TRBV11-2 and TRBJ2-1; 8 bases match TRBD1. V was clipped by 3 bases and J by 10 bases; unmatched bases: 14. Looked up from germline, CDR1 is SGHAT and CDR2 is FQNNGV. This CDR3 is built from 16 residues. Here the CDR3 reads CASSFSSGGPTTEQFF. The CDR3 nucleotides are TGTGCCAGCAGCTTCTCCTCAGGGGGCCCTACAACCGAGCAGTTCTTC.

The chain links TRBV12-5 to TRBJ2-1, with D unclear. The V gene lost 5 bases and the J gene lost 0 bases, with 11 bases spanning the gap. Germline lookup yields CDR1 LGHNT and CDR2 FRNRAP. There are 15 residues in the CDR3. The CDR3 sequence: CASGDAASSYNEQFF. Here the CDR3 DNA reads TGTGCTAGTGGTGACGCAGCGAGCTCCTACAATGAGCAGTTCTTC.

J is TRBJ2-1 and V is TRBV19, with D tentatively TRBD1 or TRBD2 (6 bases each). V lost 5 bases, J lost 0 bases, and 17 bases lay in between. CDR3 length: 17 residues. Per germline, CDR1 LNHDA and CDR2 SQIVND (reference sequence). The DNA for the CDR3 is TGTGCCAGTAGTGCCCGCCGGGGGCAATCCTCCTACAATGAGCAGTTCTTC. Translation: CASSARRGQSSYNEQFF.

The rearrangement links TRBV19 to TRBJ1-3; D might be TRBD1 (5 bases). Germline V CDR1 and CDR2: LNHDA, SQIVND (reference sequence). Trimming cost V 7 bases and J 0 bases, with 25 bases left between them. The CDR3 has 19 residues. CDR3: CASTSPELTVPSSGNTIYF. CDR3 nucleotides: TGTGCCAGTACCTCCCCGGAATTGACAGTTCCCTCCTCTGGAAACACCATATATTTT.

Here the CDR3 DNA reads TGTGCCAGCAGCCCAACAGCGGGGGGGGAGACCCAGTACTTC. It is translated as CASSPTAGGETQYF. The chain combines TRBV2 with TRBJ2-5; TRBD2 matches at 10 bases. V lost 6 bases to trimming and J lost 5 bases; unmatched junction nucleotides: 6. The CDR3 is made up of 14 amino acids. Germline V gene lookup returns CDR1 SNHLY and CDR2 FYNNEI. Supplemented by reference TRBV2 and TRBJ2-5, the full variable domain reads EPEVTQTPSHQVTQMGQEVILRCVPISNHLYFYWYRQILGQKVEFLVSFYNNEISEKSEIFDDQFSVERPDGSNFTLKIRSTKLEDSAMYFCASSPTAGGETQYFGPGTRLLVL.

The genes are TRBV9 and TRBJ2-7; D unresolved. The CDR3 covers 14 residues. The ends were cut back, 0 bases at V and 2 bases at J, with 9 bases in the middle. The germline gives CDR1 SGDLS, CDR2 YYNGEE. CDR3 nucleotides: TGTGCCAGCAGCGTAGGGGTGGAAGCCTACGAGCAGTACTTC. It yields the protein CASSVGVEAYEQYF.

The V call is TRBV19, the J call TRBJ2-1; 12 bases align to TRBD1. Germline assignment: CDR1 LNHDA and CDR2 SQIVND (reference sequence). The V and J ends lost 7 bases and 6 bases, in that order; junction bases with no gene match: 4. This CDR3 is built from 14 residues. The CDR3 is CASKGDRGLNEQFF. The CDR3 DNA is TGTGCCAGTAAGGGGGACAGGGGGCTCAATGAGCAGTTCTTC.

This rearrangement joins TRBV5-5 to TRBJ2-2; D gene unclear. Trimming stripped 2 bases from V and 8 bases from J, with 13 bases between. This CDR3 is built from 14 residues. The germline V gene has CDR1 SGHKS and CDR2 YYEKEE (reference sequence). CDR3 nucleotide sequence: TGTGCCAGCAGCTTCCTCTCTTCTGGAGGGGAGCTGTTTTTT. This codes for CASSFLSSGGELFF.

V gene TRBV30 combines with J gene TRBJ2-5, with 7 nucleotides matching TRBD2. CDR1 is GTSNPN, CDR2 SVGIG, per germline (reference sequence). J gave up 5 bases and V 8 bases, and 2 bases lay outside the gene matches. The CDR3 runs to 10 residues. The CDR3, as DNA: TGTGCCCACGGGGGGGAGACCCAGTACTTC. Residues: CAHGGETQYF.